This T cell receptor (beta chain) was retrieved from a study of cytomegalovirus exposure and HLA in healthy donors. The junction had 5 bases not matched to a gene; V was cut back by 0 bases and J by 6 bases. This CDR3 has 14 amino acids. Germline V gene lookup returns CDR1 WSHSY and CDR2 SAAADI. Study-level points and caveats: Sequencing likely produced, as an artifact, a cluster of highly shared sequence variants. A link between a missense DCLRE1C variant and TCR beta V- and J-gene trimming emerged from a later analysis. CMV antigen specificity was confirmed in vitro for a few CMV-associated chains.

The primer mix had 60 Vbeta and 13 Jbeta primers. Libraries were prepared by immunoSEQ multiplex PCR; TCRdb keeps only in-frame clonotypes and omits some of them. The table includes roughly 110,000 clones, about four fifths detected once. Comments on this clone: The antigen remains unidentified.

Sequenced sample: PBMCs. The chain uses TRBV10-2 and TRBJ2-7; 7 bases line up with TRBD1. This TCR was sampled from a young man in good health and CMV-seropositive. This CDR3 reads CASSESNRGGEQYF. The CDR3 coding sequence is TGCGCCAGCAGTGAGTCGAACAGGGGCGGCGAGCAGTACTTC.